This T cell receptor beta chain was profiled in a study of blood T cell repertoires in COVID-19 (dated by TCRdb to about 2020). About the full investigation: The collaborator samples originated in the United States, Italy and Spain and spanned the acute and convalescent phases of COVID-19. The prospective study material was composed of cDNA or gDNA derived from T cells, B-cell-depleted T cells, or PBMCs. The dataset comprised deeply sampled blood TCRbeta repertoires from subjects exposed to, actively infected with, or recovered from COVID-19. A freely available public database, intended as a resource for researchers studying the immune response to SARS-CoV-2, is where the repertoires were released. The samples were drawn from the first 160 participants of the ongoing ImmuneRACE study and from some 1,300 subjects provided by 6 global collaborators. A de-identified subject ID, COVID-19 status, age in years and sex were almost always included in the sample metadata. Where available, HLA class I and class II types were obtained from metadata supplied by the sample provider rather than from assay-based typing.

In the prospective study, participants were about 18 to 95 years old, resided in about 25 geographic areas of the United States, and were enrolled through a virtual design. To assign participants to cohorts, the prospective study relied on clinical history that participants themselves reported in a screening survey and a study questionnaire. ImmuneRACE Cohort 3 recovered participants were defined by two consecutive negative NP/OP PCR tests, healthcare professional clearance, or symptom resolution. Mobile phlebotomists in the prospective study collected whole blood, serum and a nasopharyngeal or oropharyngeal swab from every participant. Prospective study participants could optionally give additional blood draws and questionnaires over an approximately two-month period. Prospective study blood samples were shipped either frozen or at room temperature before DNA extraction. The CDR3 starts with the cysteine, ends with the phenylalanine, and has 14 residues. The kept DNA is CDR3 alone, 42 bases in frame from the first base. CDR1 and CDR2 are read off the germline V gene (reference sequence) as SEHNR and FQNEAQ. The germline ends are 19 bases apart after V is trimmed by 10 bases and J by 3 bases.

About this clone: This receptor's antigen is unknown. No much larger clone is present one base from it, and per-base qualities are unavailable.

TCRbeta CDR3 regions were amplified from genomic DNA using the immunoSEQ Assay, a bias-controlled multiplex PCR. Per the source publication's procedure: Nucleated cell counts per sample were estimated from amplification of reference gene primers within the assay. Sequence reads were collapsed and filtered to measure the absolute abundance of every unique TCRbeta CDR3 rearrangement. For each sample, productive Simpson clonality was calculated as the square root of Simpson's diversity index across productive rearrangements. Not all clones reach the TCRdb copy of this immuneACCESS table, which keeps in-frame sequences only. Checked studies attribute under half of the gap to unresolved V genes and leave the rest unexplained. V and J calls and clone size are those listed in that table; D and trimming were worked out from the DNA. The sample data list hundreds of thousands of clones, and 87% of these were observed just once. Of the sample, approximately 3.1% falls within the top ten clones.

General conclusions and limits of the study: The quantity of clinical and demographic metadata differed by source and by participant and was supplied without curation.

The source of this sequence is a woman aged 25 to 45 who had recovered from COVID-19. The sequence joins TRBV7-9 to TRBJ2-7; tentative D gene TRBD2, with 5 bases matching. The sample comprised PBMCs or T cells enriched from blood (not recorded which). The CDR3 loop reads CATGRERSRYEQYF. The DNA is TGTGCCACCGGTCGGGAACGGAGCCGCTACGAGCAGTACTTC.